One and the same sample provided the 3 T cell receptor beta chains below, sequenced in a study of T cell repertoires in cytomegalovirus infection. TCRdb re-called the reads through MiXCR, storing one row per CDR3 protein. The profile shows approximately 320,000 distinct CDR3 sequences, around a tenth of them singletons. The sequenced sample consisted of PBMCs. The source of these receptors is a human donor in good health (CMV status not recorded). Some clones in this sample may be carry-over from other donors' samples.

The chain carries TRBV28 and TRBJ2-4, with 12 bases matching TRBD2. The germline V gene has CDR1 MDHEN and CDR2 SYDVKM. The CDR3 consists of 16 residues. V gave up 8 bases and J gave up 4 bases; unmatched junction bases: 9. In nucleotides, the CDR3 is TGTGCCAGCTTCCCTACGGGACTAGCGGGTAAAAACATTCAGTACTTC. This codes for CASFPTGLAGKNIQYF.

CDR3 residues: CASRPLASGYNEQFF. The CDR3 nucleotides are TGCGCCAGCCGACCCCTAGCCTCAGGGTACAATGAGCAGTTCTTC. The rearrangement uses TRBV10-2 and TRBJ2-1; D is perhaps TRBD1 or TRBD2 (5 bases each). This CDR3 has 15 amino acids. V was cut by 8 bases and J by 4 bases, with 18 bases left in between. Germline loops: CDR1 WSHSY, CDR2 SAAADI.

The chain links TRBV20-1 to TRBJ1-2; D gene uncertain. V lost 4 bases and J 0 bases, leaving 9 bases between the germline ends. Germline CDR1 is DFQATT and CDR2 is SNEGSKA (reference sequence). This CDR3 has 13 residues. The CDR3 DNA reads TGCAGTGCTATGACGGGCACTAACTATGGCTACACCTTC. Residues: CSAMTGTNYGYTF.